The 30 T cell receptor beta chains below all came from one sample that was sequenced in a study of breast tumors, draining lymph nodes, adjacent tissues. Samples came from axillary lymph nodes draining the breast cancer. TCRdb itself ran the multiplex PCR reads through MiXCR, one entry per CDR3 protein. This sample has approximately 230,000 distinct CDR3 sequences, with less than 40% found just once. The specimen sequenced was axillary lymph node tissue. Every receptor here comes from a female donor with breast cancer. Some clones in this sample may be carry-over from other donors' samples.

This sequence joins TRBV25-1 and TRBJ2-3; 11 bases line up with TRBD2. After removal of 2 bases from V and 0 bases from J, the junction contained 1 base not matched to a gene. From germline, CDR1 is MGHDK and CDR2 SYGVNS. The length of the CDR3 is 16 residues. The CDR3: CASSEIAGGSTDTQYF. The CDR3 DNA reads as TGTGCCAGCAGTGAAATAGCGGGAGGGAGCACAGATACGCAGTATTTT.

Regarding this clonotype: The junction differs from germline at one of its ends, possibly a read error. The chain is built from TRBV7-6 and TRBJ1-2, with 7 positions matching TRBD1. CDR1 SGHVS and CDR2 FNYEAQ come from the germline V gene. This CDR3 comprises 14 residues. In DNA form, the CDR3 reads TGTGCCAGCAGCTTGGCTGACAGGGTTGGTGGCTGCACCTTC. Translated: CASSLADRVGGCTF.

The chain is built from TRBV3-1 and TRBJ2-1; tentative D call: TRBD2 (5 bases). The CDR3 has 16 amino acids. In germline, CDR1 is LGHDT, CDR2 YNNKEL (reference sequence). Trimming removed 5 bases from V and 5 bases from J, with 19 bases in between. The CDR3 DNA sequence: TGTGCCAGCAGCTCAAGACTCCCCGGGGTCCACAATGAGCAGTTCTTC. Translating it yields CASSSRLPGVHNEQFF.

This clonotype was detected ten times or more. The chain links TRBV20-1 to TRBJ2-5, with 9 positions matching TRBD2. CDR3 length: 15 residues. Germline loops: CDR1 DFQATT, CDR2 SNEGSKA (reference sequence). Trimming took 2 bases from V and 5 from J; bases not matched to a gene: 9. The chain's CDR3 is CSARTRGRAFETQYF. The CDR3 DNA is TGCAGTGCTAGAACCCGCGGGAGGGCGTTCGAGACCCAGTACTTC.

The table lists this clonotype with many counts. This chain joins TRBV4-3 and TRBJ2-2; a possible D gene is TRBD1 (5 bases). CDR3 length: 14 residues. The germline gives CDR1 LGHNA, CDR2 YSLEER. Trimming shortened V by 0 bases and J by 4 bases, and 6 bases separated the two germline ends. As DNA, the CDR3 is TGCGCCAGCAGCCAAGATGGGGCCACCGGGGAGCTGTTTTTT. This translates into CASSQDGATGELFF.

The chain recombines TRBV6-4 with TRBJ1-6; TRBD1 aligns across 10 bases. The V segment lost 5 bases and the J segment 9 bases; nucleotides outside the gene matches: 13. The CDR3 has 17 residues. CDR1 and CDR2 from the germline V gene are MRHNA and SNTAGT. The CDR3 loop reads CASSHFPIGTGVSPLHF. CDR3 nucleotide sequence: TGTGCCAGCAGTCACTTCCCAATCGGGACAGGGGTTTCACCCCTCCACTTT.

This chain joins TRBV10-1 and TRBJ2-7; D ambiguous. Trimming cost V 4 bases and J 3 bases, with 7 bases left between them. CDR3 size: 12 residues. The V gene's germline CDR1 is WNHNN and CDR2 SYGVQD (reference sequence). CDR3: CASSAGSYEQYF. CDR3 in DNA: TGCGCCAGCAGTGCGGGCAGCTACGAGCAGTACTTC.

This clonotype showed up many times. J is TRBJ2-5 and V is TRBV14, with 8 bases aligning to TRBD1. CDR3 length: 18 amino acids. Trimming at V came to 1 base and at J to 2 bases, leaving 12 bases not matched to a gene. Germline V gene data show CDR1 as SGHDN and CDR2 as FVKESK. In nucleotides, the CDR3 is TGTGCCAGCAGCCAAGGGACTCGGGCAGGGGGCTTACAAGAGACCCAGTACTTC. This translates into CASSQGTRAGGLQETQYF.

Many counts were recorded for this clonotype. The J gene is TRBJ2-3, the V gene TRBV11-2, with 16 bases lining up with TRBD2. The V segment lost 1 base and the J segment 5 bases; nucleotides outside the gene matches: 6. Germline CDR1 SGHAT, CDR2 FQNNGV. CDR3 size: 18 residues. The CDR3 loop reads CASSLVGTSGGAQDTQYF. The CDR3 DNA follows: TGTGCCAGCAGCTTAGTCGGGACTAGCGGGGGGGCGCAAGATACGCAGTATTTT.

This clonotype was counted ten times or more. The V and J genes are TRBV29-1 and TRBJ2-7; 7 nucleotides align to TRBD1. V was pared by 4 bases and J by 6 bases, with 21 bases of the junction left unmatched. The CDR3 runs to 17 residues. Germline lookup yields CDR1 SQVTM and CDR2 ANQGSEA. This chain's CDR3 is CSVGSNKGQKMKREQYF. For the CDR3, the DNA is TGCAGCGTTGGCTCCAATAAGGGACAGAAAATGAAACGCGAGCAGTACTTC.

This clonotype came up many times. The CDR3 reads CASTDTLNQPQHF. DNA of the CDR3: TGTGCCAGTACCGATACTCTAAATCAGCCCCAGCATTTT. The chain combines TRBV19 with TRBJ1-5, with unresolved D. Germline lookup yields CDR1 LNHDA and CDR2 SQIVND (reference sequence). This CDR3 contains 13 residues. Trimming removed 7 bases from V and 4 bases from J, with 11 bases in between.

The chain combines TRBV18 with TRBJ2-2; the match to TRBD2 covers 10 bases. V lost 2 bases and J lost 5; bases outside the gene matches: 5. Germline V gene sequence: CDR1 KGHSH, CDR2 LQKENI. CDR3 length: 16 amino acids. CDR3 residues: CASSPIAGGETGELFF. CDR3 coding DNA: TGTGCCAGCTCACCAATAGCGGGAGGTGAAACCGGGGAGCTGTTTTTT.

In regard to this clonotype: Because it lacks the conserved phenylalanine or tryptophan at the end, this CDR3 is likely a read error. It is unclear where the CDR3 begins or ends on the DNA, so no DNA is shown, and the CDR3 is as TCRdb lists it. The chain joins TRBV10-1 to TRBJ1-4. The CDR3 has 8 amino acids, counting both end residues. Germline V gives CDR1 WNHNN, CDR2 SYGVQD (reference sequence). CDR3 sequence: CASSREVK.

In its sample, this clonotype was seen a few times. A much larger clone differs from this one at a single base, so this may be a read error. The conserved final phenylalanine or tryptophan is absent from the CDR3, which likely points to a read error. This sequence joins TRBV14 and TRBJ1-2; TRBD1 might be the D (6 bases). Trimming pared 4 bases from V and 7 bases from J, leaving 13 bases between. The length of the CDR3 is 13 residues. Germline loops: CDR1 SGHDN, CDR2 FVKESK. The CDR3 here is CASSPYSRGGYTS. Here the CDR3 DNA reads TGTGCCAGCAGCCCCTACTCCAGGGGTGGCTACACCTCC.

About this clonotype: Without the conserved terminal phenylalanine or tryptophan, this CDR3 likely stems from a read error. The rearrangement links TRBV19 to TRBJ2-7, with a tentative D call TRBD2 (6 bases). The CDR3 is made up of 14 amino acids. Deletions cut 1 base from V and 1 base from J, with 8 bases between. The germline CDR1 and CDR2 sequences are LNHDA and SQIVND (reference sequence). Here the CDR3 reads CASSIVEGSYEQYL. CDR3 DNA sequence: TGTGCCAGTAGTATAGTGGAGGGGTCCTACGAGCAGTACCTC.

This clonotype was seen only once. The CDR3 DNA follows: TGTGCCAGCACCGGGCTTGGGGGAGAAAAACTGTTTTTT. This gives the protein CASTGLGGEKLFF. The chain has TRBV25-1 and TRBJ1-4, with a possible D match to TRBD1 (5 bases). This CDR3 is built from 13 residues. Per germline, CDR1 MGHDK and CDR2 SYGVNS. Trimming removed 7 bases from V and 8 bases from J, with 14 bases in between. Full variable domain (rest looked up from reference TRBV25-1 and TRBJ1-4): EADIYQTPRYLVIGTGKKITLECSQTMGHDKMYWYQQDPGMELHLIHYSYGVNSTEKGDLSSESTVSRIRTEHFPLTLESARPSHTSQYLCASTGLGGEKLFFGSGTQLSVL.

This clonotype was detected ten times or more. The V gene is TRBV20-1, the J gene TRBJ2-7; D uncertain. V was shortened by 6 bases and J by 2 bases, with 8 bases between the two germline ends. The CDR3 spans 11 residues. Germline V lookup: CDR1 DFQATT, CDR2 SNEGSKA (reference sequence). This CDR3 reads CSALHAYEQYF. Written as DNA, the CDR3 is TGCAGTGCCCTACACGCCTACGAGCAGTACTTC.

This chain links TRBV7-2 with TRBJ1-5; D gene unclear. The length of the CDR3 is 14 residues. The V and J ends lost 6 bases and 4 bases respectively, with 13 bases between them. The V gene's germline CDR1 is SGHTA and CDR2 FQGNSA. The CDR3 DNA sequence: TGTGCCAGCAGTCCTACCTACTTAAATCAGCCCCAGCATTTT. Protein: CASSPTYLNQPQHF.

This clonotype has ten or more counts. The chain couples TRBV5-1 to TRBJ1-2, with 7 bases matching TRBD1. The J segment lost 5 bases and the V segment lost 3 bases, leaving 7 bases of the junction unmatched. The germline V gene has CDR1 SGHRS and CDR2 YFSETQ. The CDR3 loop spans 14 amino acids. DNA for the CDR3: TGCGCCAGCAGCTCAACCGGGACAGTATATGGCTACACCTTC. This codes for CASSSTGTVYGYTF. Using reference TRBV5-1 and TRBJ1-2 for the parts outside the CDR3, the full variable domain is KAGVTQTPRYLIKTRGQQVTLSCSPISGHRSVSWYQQTPGQGLQFLFEYFSETQRNKGNFPGRFSGRQFSNSRSEMNVSTLELGDSALYLCASSSTGTVYGYTFGSGTRLTVV.

This clonotype has a count of ten or more. The V call is TRBV20-1, the J call TRBJ2-5, with TRBD2 matching over 10 bases. Per germline, CDR1 DFQATT and CDR2 SNEGSKA (reference sequence). V shed 7 bases, J shed 5 bases, and the junction held 7 bases outside the gene matches. The CDR3 has 13 amino acids. CDR3 coding DNA: TGCAGTGTTTTAGCGGGAGGAAGGGAGACCCAGTACTTC. Translating it yields CSVLAGGRETQYF.

The chain couples TRBV12-3 or TRBV12-4 to TRBJ2-5, with D hard to call. Trimming took off 3 bases at V and 5 bases at J, with 7 bases between the two ends. The CDR3 spans 12 residues. The CDR3 coding sequence is TGTGCCAGCAGTTTCGGATGGGAGACCCAGTACTTC. Its protein is CASSFGWETQYF.

Comments on this clonotype: Germline is not matched at one junction end, which may reflect a read error. The gene calls are TRBV20-1 and TRBJ2-1; perhaps TRBD2 as D (6 bases). There are 14 residues in the CDR3. Per germline, CDR1 DFQATT and CDR2 SNEGSKA (reference sequence). The CDR3 loop is CSTSPHRARNEQFF. CDR3 DNA: TGCAGTACTAGCCCCCATCGCGCCCGCAATGAGCAGTTCTTC.

As concerns this clonotype: This sequence may be a read error, since a much larger clone differs from it by one base. The genes are TRBV7-2 and TRBJ2-2; TRBD1 is a possible D gene (6 bases). Germline values: CDR1 SGHTA, CDR2 FQGNSA. Trimming took 5 bases from V and 4 from J, leaving 14 bases between them. The length of the CDR3 is 15 residues. DNA for the CDR3: TGTGCCAGCAGCCGAACAGGGTTCGGCACCGGGGAGCTGTTTTTT. This encodes CASSRTGFGTGELFF. Full variable domain (remainder filled in from reference TRBV7-2 and TRBJ2-2): GAGVSQSPSNKVTEKGKDVELRCDPISGHTALYWYRQSLGQGLEFLIYFQGNSAPDKSGLPSDRFSAERTGGSVSTLTIQRTQQEDSAVYLCASSRTGFGTGELFFGEGSRLTVL.

Ten or more counts support this clonotype. The chain has TRBV28 and TRBJ2-7; a possible D gene is TRBD2 (6 bases). V shed 7 bases and J shed 0 bases, with 16 bases lying between them. Germline values: CDR1 MDHEN, CDR2 SYDVKM. The CDR3 is made up of 15 amino acids. The CDR3 DNA sequence: TGTGCCAGCACCTCGGGGGATAGTGGCTCCTACGAGCAGTACTTC. Encoded protein: CASTSGDSGSYEQYF.

Points on this clonotype: One base away lies a much larger clone, so this may be a sequencing read error. The chain couples TRBV5-1 to TRBJ2-7; the match to TRBD2 covers 7 bases. CDR1 and CDR2 from the germline V gene are SGHRS and YFSETQ. The CDR3 is made up of 20 amino acids. The V segment lost 1 base and the J segment 0 bases; nucleotides outside the gene matches: 19. The CDR3 sequence is CASSLNLGTSQGGLSYEQYF. The CDR3 DNA reads as TGCGCCAGCAGCTTGAACCTCGGGACGAGCCAGGGAGGGCTCTCCTACGAGCAGTACTTC.

For this clonotype: Germline is not matched at one junction end, which may reflect a read error. J is TRBJ1-6 and V is TRBV15; 9 bases map to TRBD1. In germline, CDR1 is LNHNV, CDR2 YYDKDF (reference sequence). The CDR3 is 14 amino acids. The CDR3 loop reads CATSADRGDSPLHF. CDR3 in DNA: TGTGCCACCAGCGCAGACAGGGGGGATTCCCCCCTCCACTTT.

The V and J genes are TRBV7-3 and TRBJ1-6; possibly TRBD1 for D (6 bases). V was cut by 2 bases and J by 11 bases, with 13 bases left in between. Looked up from germline, CDR1 is SGHTA and CDR2 is FQGTGA. There are 14 residues in the CDR3. The DNA of the CDR3 is TGTGCCAGCAGCTTAGGTTGGGGACAACCACCCCTCCACTTT. Translating it yields CASSLGWGQPPLHF.

This clonotype was detected ten times or more. The chain combines TRBV2 with TRBJ1-2; the D gene is possibly TRBD1 (5 bases). Trimming left V 4 bases short and J 5 bases short, with 11 bases between. Per germline, CDR1 SNHLY and CDR2 FYNNEI. The CDR3 has 13 residues. The CDR3, as DNA: TGTGCCAGCAGTGCCGACAGCAATTATGGCTACACCTTC. Residues: CASSADSNYGYTF.

In the case of this clonotype: Given a much more abundant clone one base away, this may be a read error. The J gene is TRBJ2-2, the V gene TRBV10-3, with D possibly being TRBD1 or TRBD2 (5 bases each). There are 15 residues in the CDR3. Germline CDR1 and CDR2: ENHRY and SYGVKD. Trimming shortened V by 5 bases and J by 4 bases, and 14 bases separated the two germline ends. The chain's CDR3 is CAISSGTTGTGELFF. The DNA of the CDR3 is TGTGCCATCAGTTCCGGGACCACAGGCACCGGGGAGCTGTTTTTT.

This clonotype was seen many times. The chain carries TRBV29-1 and TRBJ2-1; possibly TRBD2 for D (6 bases). The CDR3 loop spans 16 amino acids. Germline assignment: CDR1 SQVTM and CDR2 ANQGSEA. V shed 2 bases and J shed 3 bases, with 17 bases lying between them. The CDR3 here is CSVENGWGGGYNEQFF. The CDR3 nucleotides read TGCAGCGTTGAAAACGGATGGGGAGGAGGCTACAATGAGCAGTTCTTC.